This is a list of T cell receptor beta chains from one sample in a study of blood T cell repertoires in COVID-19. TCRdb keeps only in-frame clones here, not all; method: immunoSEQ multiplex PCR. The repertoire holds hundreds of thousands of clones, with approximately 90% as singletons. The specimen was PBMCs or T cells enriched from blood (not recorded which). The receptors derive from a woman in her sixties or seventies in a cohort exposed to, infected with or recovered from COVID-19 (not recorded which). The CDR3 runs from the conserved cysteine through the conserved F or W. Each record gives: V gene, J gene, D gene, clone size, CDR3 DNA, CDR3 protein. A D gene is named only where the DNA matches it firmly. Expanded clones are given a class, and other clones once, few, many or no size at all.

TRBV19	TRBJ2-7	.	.	TGTGCCCGAACTAAGGAAGAAGAGAGCTCCTACGAGCAGTACTTC	CARTKEEESSYEQYF
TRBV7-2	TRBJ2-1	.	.	TGTGCCAGCAGCTCCCCCGGGAGAAATGAGCAGTTCTTC	CASSSPGRNEQFF
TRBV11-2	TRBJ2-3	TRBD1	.	TGTGCCAGCAGCTTCCACCAAAGACAGGGGGCACGCACAGATACGCAGTATTTT	CASSFHQRQGARTDTQYF
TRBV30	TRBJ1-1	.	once	TGTGCCTGGATAGGAGATACCGGGACTGAAGCTTTCTTT	CAWIGDTGTEAFF
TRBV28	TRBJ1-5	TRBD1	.	TGTGCCAGCAGTGGCCCCACGATAACAGGGGGGAAACAGCCCCAGCATTTT	CASSGPTITGGKQPQHF
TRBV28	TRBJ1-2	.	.	TGTGCCAGCAGTCTAGGGGACTACGGCTACACCTTC	CASSLGDYGYTF
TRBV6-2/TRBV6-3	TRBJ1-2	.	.	TGTGCCAGCAGCCCTGGTGGGACAAACTATGGCTACACCTTC	CASSPGGTNYGYTF
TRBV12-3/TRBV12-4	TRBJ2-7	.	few	TGTGCCAGCACCTACTATGCCTACGAGCAGTACTTC	CASTYYAYEQYF
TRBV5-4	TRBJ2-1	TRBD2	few	TGTGCCAGCAGCTCCGCTAGCGGGAACTACAATGAGCAGTTCTTC	CASSSASGNYNEQFF
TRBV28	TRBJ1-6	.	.	TGTGCCAGCCTTCCAGGGCATAATTCACCCCTCCACTTT	CASLPGHNSPLHF
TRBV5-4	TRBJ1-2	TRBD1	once	TGTGCCAGCAGCTTGGGGGACAGGGGACACTATGGCTACACCTTC	CASSLGDRGHYGYTF
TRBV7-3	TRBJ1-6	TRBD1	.	TGTGCCAGCAGCAGTAAACAGGGGTCACCCCTCCACTTT	CASSSKQGSPLHF
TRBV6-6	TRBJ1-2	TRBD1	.	TGTGCCAGCAGCCGCTTCCAGGGGGCGAAGGACTATGGCTACACCTTC	CASSRFQGAKDYGYTF
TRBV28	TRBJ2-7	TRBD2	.	TGTGCCAGCAGTGCGCCGGGACTAGCGGACTACGAGCAGTACTTC	CASSAPGLADYEQYF
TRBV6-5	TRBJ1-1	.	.	TGTGCCAGCAGGGACCGGGATGCCACTGAAGCTTTCTTT	CASRDRDATEAFF
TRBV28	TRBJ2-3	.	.	TGTGCCAGCAGTGCGGACACCGAAGATACGCAGTATTTT	CASSADTEDTQYF
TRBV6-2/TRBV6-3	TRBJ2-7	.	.	TGTGCCAGCAGTTTCGGACTGCTCTCGAGCTCCTACGAGCAGTACTTC	CASSFGLLSSSYEQYF
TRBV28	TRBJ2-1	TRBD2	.	TGTGCCAGCAGAGGAGCGGGGTGGGGCAATGAGCAGTTCTTC	CASRGAGWGNEQFF
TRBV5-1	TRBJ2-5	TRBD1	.	TGCGCCAGCAGCCCTGGGGGGACAGGGAGACAAGAGACCCAGTACTTC	CASSPGGTGRQETQYF
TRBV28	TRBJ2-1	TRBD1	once	TGTGCCAGCAGTTTTGGGGACAGGGAGGGCAATGAGCAGTTCTTC	CASSFGDREGNEQFF
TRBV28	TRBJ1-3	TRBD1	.	TGTGCCAGCAGTTTTCTTCAGGGGGCGAGTGGAAACACCATATATTTT	CASSFLQGASGNTIYF
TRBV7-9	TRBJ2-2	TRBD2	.	TGTGCCAGCAGCTTGTGGGTAGCGGGCCCCACCGGGGAGCTGTTTTTT	CASSLWVAGPTGELFF
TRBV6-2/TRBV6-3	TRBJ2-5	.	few	TGTGCCAGCAGTCGGAGAGAAGAGACCCAGTACTTC	CASSRREETQYF
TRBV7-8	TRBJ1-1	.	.	TGTGCCAGCACCATGGACTGGGTAGGGAACACTGAAGCTTTCTTT	CASTMDWVGNTEAFF
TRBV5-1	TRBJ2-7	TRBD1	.	TGCGCCAGCAGTAAGAATGACAGGGGAGGTGGTCACGAGCAGTACTTC	CASSKNDRGGGHEQYF
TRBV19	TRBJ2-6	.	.	TGTGCCAGTAGTATCACGGCTGGGGCCAACGTCCTGACTTTC	CASSITAGANVLTF
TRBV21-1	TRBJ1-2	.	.	TGTGCCAGCAAGAGCGGGATCCCGGGGTCTAATGGCTACACCTTC	CASKSGIPGSNGYTF
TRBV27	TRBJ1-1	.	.	TGTGCCAGCAGTTTTTTGTCGACGGGAGGGAGCACTGAAGCTTTCTTT	CASSFLSTGGSTEAFF
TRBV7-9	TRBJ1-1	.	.	TGTGCCAGCGACCGGGGAGGGACTGAAGCTTTCTTT	CASDRGGTEAFF
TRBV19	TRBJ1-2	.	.	TGTGCCAGTAGTATACCTGCTGGCCGCCAGAACTATGGCTACACCTTC	CASSIPAGRQNYGYTF
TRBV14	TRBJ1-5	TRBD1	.	TGTGCCAGCAGCCAAGGACAGGGGGCTAATCAGCCCCAGCATTTT	CASSQGQGANQPQHF
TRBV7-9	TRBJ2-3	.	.	TGTGCCAGCAGCTTAGGTCCAGGGTCCCCAGATACGCAGTATTTT	CASSLGPGSPDTQYF
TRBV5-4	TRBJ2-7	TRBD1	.	TGTGCCAGCAGCTCGGGACAGGGGTCATACTACGAGCAGTACTTC	CASSSGQGSYYEQYF
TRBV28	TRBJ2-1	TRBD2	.	TGTGCCACCACTAAGAAAGCGGGAAGGGTCTACGGTGAGCAGTTCTTC	CATTKKAGRVYGEQFF
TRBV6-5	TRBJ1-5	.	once	TGTGCCAGAGGGGGGGCTCAGCCCCAGCATTTT	CARGGAQPQHF
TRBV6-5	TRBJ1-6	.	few	TGTGCCAGCAGTTACTCGTCGGGAGGGACCTCACCCCTCCACTTT	CASSYSSGGTSPLHF
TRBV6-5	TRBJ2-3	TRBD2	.	TGTGCAACTGCAGGGGCAGCGGGAGAAACGCAGTATTTT	CATAGAAGETQYF
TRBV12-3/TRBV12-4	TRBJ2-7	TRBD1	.	TGTGCCAGCAGTGGACAGGGAAGATACGAGCAGTACTTC	CASSGQGRYEQYF
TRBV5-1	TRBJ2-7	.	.	TGCGCCAGCAGCTTCGGAGGTTCAGCGTACGAGCAGTACTTC	CASSFGGSAYEQYF
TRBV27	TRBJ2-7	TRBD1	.	TGTGCCAGCAGTTTCTCGACAGGGGTTACGGCGGAGGGATCCTACGAGCAGTACTTC	CASSFSTGVTAEGSYEQYF
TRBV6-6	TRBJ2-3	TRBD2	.	TGTGCCAGCAGTTACTGGGCGGGAGCCACAGATACGCAGTATTTT	CASSYWAGATDTQYF
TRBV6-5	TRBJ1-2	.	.	TGTGCCAAGCACCCAGGCAGGGTCTATGGCTACACCTTC	CAKHPGRVYGYTF
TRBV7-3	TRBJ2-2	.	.	TGTGCCAGCAGCTTTCGAGCCGGGGAGCTGTTTTTT	CASSFRAGELFF
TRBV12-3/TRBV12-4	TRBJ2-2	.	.	TGTGCCAGCAGTCTCAACACCGGGGAGCTGTTTTTT	CASSLNTGELFF
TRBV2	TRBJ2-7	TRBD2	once	TGTGCCAGCGGGCGGGAGGCGACCTACGAGCAGTACTTC	CASGREATYEQYF
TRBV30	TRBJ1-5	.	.	TGTGCCTGGAGGGGGGCCGGGCCCCAAAATCAGCCCCAGCATTTT	CAWRGAGPQNQPQHF
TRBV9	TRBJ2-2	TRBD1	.	TGTGCCAGCAGGCTAGGAGGGACAGGCGCTTCGAACACCGGGGAGCTGTTTTTT	CASRLGGTGASNTGELFF
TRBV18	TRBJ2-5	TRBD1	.	TGTGCCAGCTCCCCTGGGACAGGGATTCCAGAGACCCAGTACTTC	CASSPGTGIPETQYF
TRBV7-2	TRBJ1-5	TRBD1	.	TGTGCCAGCAGCTTAGACAGGGGGAGATATCAGCCCCAGCATTTT	CASSLDRGRYQPQHF
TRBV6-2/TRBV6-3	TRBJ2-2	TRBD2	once	TGTGCCAGCAGTCAAGGACTAGCGGGAGAAACCGGGGAGCTGTTTTTT	CASSQGLAGETGELFF
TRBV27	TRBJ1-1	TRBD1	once	TGTGCCAGCAGTTTTGGGTATTTCGGACAGGGGGCGACTGAAGCTTTCTTT	CASSFGYFGQGATEAFF
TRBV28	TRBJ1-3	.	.	TGTGCCAGCAGTTCCCCGGGGGGGAGGGAACGAAACACCATATATTTT	CASSSPGGRERNTIYF